This T cell receptor (beta chain) appears in the sequencing data of a study of PD-1 blockade in classical Hodgkin lymphoma. Study-wide context: Treatment was intravenous nivolumab, 3 mg/kg every 2 weeks, until progression. Study outcomes and limitations: Lower baseline TCR diversity was reported for newly diagnosed patients than for healthy donors.

Time point given: cycle 4 day 1 (C4D1), after six to seven weeks of nivolumab. All patients relapsed after autologous stem cell transplantation, and brentuximab vedotin exposure varied. Magnetic depletion of unwanted cells isolated CD4+ T cells from thawed PBMCs. The repertoire was sequenced with immunoSEQ multiplex PCR; TCRdb's copy has only in-frame clones and lacks some. The sample has 25,000 to 35,000 clones, 65% to 85% seen once. About this clone: Antigen specificity is unknown.

This TCR derives from a human donor with classical Hodgkin lymphoma. Sequencing was performed on CD4+ T cells from blood, taken before the fourth cycle of nivolumab.

CDR3 loop: CASTGGTAMNTEAFF. CDR3 DNA: TGCGCCAGCACCGGAGGGACAGCGATGAACACTGAAGCTTTCTTT. The J gene is TRBJ1-1, the V gene TRBV5-1; 7 nucleotides align to TRBD1. This CDR3 is 15 amino acids long. Trimming at V came to 6 bases and at J to 0 bases, leaving 8 bases not matched to a gene. In germline, CDR1 is SGHRS, CDR2 YFSETQ.